This TCR beta chain was observed in a study of shared T cell receptors in the human thymus. Only in-frame clones appear in the TCRdb table, and some are missing; sequencing was by immunoSEQ multiplex PCR. The table records 550,000 to 800,000 clones, roughly 88% of them present only once. Germline lookup yields CDR1 SGHNT and CDR2 YYREEE (reference sequence). Trimming left V 0 bases short and J 9 bases short, with 13 bases between. CDR3 length: 14 residues. These records were also assigned to another study, of human thymus T cells. That investigation notes: The thymus tissue came from resections taken during corrective heart surgery. The related literature has documented a marked overlap of thymic repertoires among unrelated individuals.

Sequencing used thymocytes. The chain carries TRBV5-4 and TRBJ1-5; D is undetermined. The receptor's source is a girl under three years old with a congenital heart defect. The CDR3 sequence: CASSLDAEDWPQHF. The CDR3 DNA follows: TGTGCCAGCAGCTTGGATGCCGAGGATTGGCCCCAGCATTTT.